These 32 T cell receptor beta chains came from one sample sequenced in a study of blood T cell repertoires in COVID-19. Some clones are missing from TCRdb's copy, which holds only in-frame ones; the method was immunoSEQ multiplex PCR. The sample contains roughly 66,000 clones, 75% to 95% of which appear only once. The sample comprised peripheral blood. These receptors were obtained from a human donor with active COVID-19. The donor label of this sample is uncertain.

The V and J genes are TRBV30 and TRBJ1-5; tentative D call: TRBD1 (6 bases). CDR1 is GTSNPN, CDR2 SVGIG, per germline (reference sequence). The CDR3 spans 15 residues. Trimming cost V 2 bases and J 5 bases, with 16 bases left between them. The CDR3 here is CAWSPRTVSDQPQHF. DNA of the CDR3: TGTGCCTGGAGTCCGCGGACAGTGAGCGATCAGCCCCAGCATTTT.

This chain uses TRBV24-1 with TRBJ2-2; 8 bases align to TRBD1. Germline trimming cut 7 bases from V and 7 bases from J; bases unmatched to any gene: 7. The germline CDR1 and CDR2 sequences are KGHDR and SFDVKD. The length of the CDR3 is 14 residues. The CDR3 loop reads CATSQTGDDGELFF. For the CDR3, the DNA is TGTGCCACCAGCCAGACAGGGGATGACGGGGAGCTGTTTTTT.

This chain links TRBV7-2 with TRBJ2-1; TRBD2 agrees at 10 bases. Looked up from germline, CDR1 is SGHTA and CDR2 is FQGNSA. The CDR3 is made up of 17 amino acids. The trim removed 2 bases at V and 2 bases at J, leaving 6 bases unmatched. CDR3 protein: CASSLSLAGGTYNEQFF. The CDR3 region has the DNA TGTGCCAGCAGCTTAAGTTTAGCGGGAGGTACCTACAATGAGCAGTTCTTC.

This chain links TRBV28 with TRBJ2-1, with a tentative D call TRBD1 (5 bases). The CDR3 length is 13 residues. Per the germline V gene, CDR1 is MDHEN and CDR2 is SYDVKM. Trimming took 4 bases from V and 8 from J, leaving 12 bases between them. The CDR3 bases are TGTGCCAGCAGTTCTCTTAGGGGCGATGAGCAGTTCTTC. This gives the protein CASSSLRGDEQFF.

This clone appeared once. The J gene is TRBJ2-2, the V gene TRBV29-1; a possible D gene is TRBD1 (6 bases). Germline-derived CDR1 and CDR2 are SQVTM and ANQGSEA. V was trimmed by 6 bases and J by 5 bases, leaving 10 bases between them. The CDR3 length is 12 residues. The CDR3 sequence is CSVIRGTGELFF. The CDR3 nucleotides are TGCAGCGTCATCAGGGGAACCGGGGAGCTGTTTTTT.

The CDR3 region is CASLSGSTDTQYF. DNA of the CDR3: TGTGCCAGCCTAAGCGGGAGTACAGATACGCAGTATTTT. The rearrangement links TRBV5-4 to TRBJ2-3; 8 bases align to TRBD2. Germline assignment: CDR1 SGHNT and CDR2 YYREEE (reference sequence). After removal of 7 bases from V and 3 bases from J, the junction contained 4 bases not matched to a gene. The CDR3 totals 13 residues.

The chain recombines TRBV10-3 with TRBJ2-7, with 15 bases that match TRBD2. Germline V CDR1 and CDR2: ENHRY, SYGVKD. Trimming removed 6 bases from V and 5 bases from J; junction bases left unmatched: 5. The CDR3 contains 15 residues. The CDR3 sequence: CAISRTSGRAHEQYF. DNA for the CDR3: TGTGCCATCAGCCGGACTAGCGGGAGGGCCCACGAGCAGTACTTC.

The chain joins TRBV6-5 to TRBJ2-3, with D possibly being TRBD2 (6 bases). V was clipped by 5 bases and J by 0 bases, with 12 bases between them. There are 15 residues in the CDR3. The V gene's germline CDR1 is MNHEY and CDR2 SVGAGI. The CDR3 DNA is TGTGCCAGCAGTCCGGAAGGGAGGAGCACAGATACGCAGTATTTT. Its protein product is CASSPEGRSTDTQYF.

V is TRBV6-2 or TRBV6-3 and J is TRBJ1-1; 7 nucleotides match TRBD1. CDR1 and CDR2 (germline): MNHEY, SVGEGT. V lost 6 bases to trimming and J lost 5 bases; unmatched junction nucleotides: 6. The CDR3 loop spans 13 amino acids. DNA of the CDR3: TGTGCCAGCAGCTCAGGGGGGTGGACTGAAGCTTTCTTT. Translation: CASSSGGWTEAFF.

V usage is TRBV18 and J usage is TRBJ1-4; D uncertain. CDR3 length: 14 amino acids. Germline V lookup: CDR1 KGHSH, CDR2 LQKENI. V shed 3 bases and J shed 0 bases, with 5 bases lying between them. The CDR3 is CASSPTATNEKLFF. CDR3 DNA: TGTGCCAGCTCACCGACTGCAACTAATGAAAAACTGTTTTTT.

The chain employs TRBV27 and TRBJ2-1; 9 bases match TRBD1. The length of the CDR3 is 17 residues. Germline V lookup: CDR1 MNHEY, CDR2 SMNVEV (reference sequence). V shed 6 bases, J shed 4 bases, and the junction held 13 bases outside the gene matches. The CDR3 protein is CASSTLWGQGGYNEQFF. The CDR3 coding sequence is TGTGCCAGCAGCACGCTATGGGGACAGGGTGGGTACAATGAGCAGTTCTTC.

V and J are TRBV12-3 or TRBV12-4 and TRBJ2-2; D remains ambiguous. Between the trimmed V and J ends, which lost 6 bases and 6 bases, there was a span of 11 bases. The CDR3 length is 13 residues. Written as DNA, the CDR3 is TGTGCCAGCAGCGTATTGGCGGCCGGGGAGCTGTTTTTT. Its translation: CASSVLAAGELFF.

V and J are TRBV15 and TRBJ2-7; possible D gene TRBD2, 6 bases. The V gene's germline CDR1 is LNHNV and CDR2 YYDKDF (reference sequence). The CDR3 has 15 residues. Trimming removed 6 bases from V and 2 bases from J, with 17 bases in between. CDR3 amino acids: CATSPRDLAAYEQYF. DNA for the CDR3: TGTGCCACCAGTCCTCGGGACTTAGCCGCCTACGAGCAGTACTTC.

The CDR3 sequence is CASSPDRGVNTEAFF. The DNA of the CDR3 is TGTGCCAGCAGCCCCGACAGGGGTGTGAACACTGAAGCTTTCTTT. The J gene is TRBJ1-1, the V gene TRBV7-2, with 8 bases lining up with TRBD1. The CDR3 extends over 15 amino acids. V shed 5 bases, J shed 0 bases, and the junction held 5 bases outside the gene matches. CDR1 is SGHTA and CDR2 is FQGNSA in the germline V gene.

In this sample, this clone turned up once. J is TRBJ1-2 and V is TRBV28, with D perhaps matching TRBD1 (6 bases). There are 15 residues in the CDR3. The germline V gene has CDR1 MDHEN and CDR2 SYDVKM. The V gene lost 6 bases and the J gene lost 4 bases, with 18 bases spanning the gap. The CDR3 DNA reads TGTGCCAGCAGCTTTGGGGCCGGGACAAGCTATGGCTACACCTTC. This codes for CASSFGAGTSYGYTF.

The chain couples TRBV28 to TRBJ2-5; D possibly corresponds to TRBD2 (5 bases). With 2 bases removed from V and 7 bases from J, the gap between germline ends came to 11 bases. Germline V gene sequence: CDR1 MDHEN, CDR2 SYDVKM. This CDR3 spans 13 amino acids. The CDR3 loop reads CASSLGHRGTQYF. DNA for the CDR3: TGTGCCAGCAGTTTAGGGCACCGGGGGACCCAGTACTTC.

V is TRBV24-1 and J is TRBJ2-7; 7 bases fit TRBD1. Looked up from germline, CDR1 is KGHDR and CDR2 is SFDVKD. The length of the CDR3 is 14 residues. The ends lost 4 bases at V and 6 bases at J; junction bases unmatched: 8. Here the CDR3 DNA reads TGTGCCACCAGTGACGCGGCGACAGGGACCGAGCAGTACTTC. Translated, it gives CATSDAATGTEQYF.

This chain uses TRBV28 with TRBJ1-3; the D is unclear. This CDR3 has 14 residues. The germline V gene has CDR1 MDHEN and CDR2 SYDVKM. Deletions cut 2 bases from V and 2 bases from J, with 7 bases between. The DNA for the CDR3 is TGTGCCAGCAGTTTAGGCGGGGCTGGAAACACCATATATTTT. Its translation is CASSLGGAGNTIYF.

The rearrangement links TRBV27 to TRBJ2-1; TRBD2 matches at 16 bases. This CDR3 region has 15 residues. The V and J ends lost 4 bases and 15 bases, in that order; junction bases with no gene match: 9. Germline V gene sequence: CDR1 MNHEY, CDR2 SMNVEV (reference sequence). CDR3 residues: CASSSGTSGRAGGFF. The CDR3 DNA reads TGTGCCAGCAGTTCCGGGACTAGCGGGAGGGCCGGGGGGTTCTTC.

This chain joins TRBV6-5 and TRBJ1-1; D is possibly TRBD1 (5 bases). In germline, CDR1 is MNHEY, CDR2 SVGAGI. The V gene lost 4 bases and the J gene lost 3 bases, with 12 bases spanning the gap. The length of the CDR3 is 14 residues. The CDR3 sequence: CASSSNRFYTEAFF. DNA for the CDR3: TGTGCCAGCAGTTCAAACAGGTTTTACACTGAAGCTTTCTTT.

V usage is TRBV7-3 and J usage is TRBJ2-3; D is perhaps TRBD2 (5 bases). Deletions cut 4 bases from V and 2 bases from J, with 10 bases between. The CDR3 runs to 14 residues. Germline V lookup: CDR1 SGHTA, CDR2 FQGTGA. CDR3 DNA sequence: TGTGCCAGCAGCTCTTCGACTATCACAGATACGCAGTATTTT. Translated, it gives CASSSSTITDTQYF.

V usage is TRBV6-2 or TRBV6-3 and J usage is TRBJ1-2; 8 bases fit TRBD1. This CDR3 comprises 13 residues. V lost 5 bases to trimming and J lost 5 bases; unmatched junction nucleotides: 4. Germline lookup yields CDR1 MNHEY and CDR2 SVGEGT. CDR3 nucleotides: TGTGCCAGCAGTCGGACAGGGCTATATGGCTACACCTTC. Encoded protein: CASSRTGLYGYTF.

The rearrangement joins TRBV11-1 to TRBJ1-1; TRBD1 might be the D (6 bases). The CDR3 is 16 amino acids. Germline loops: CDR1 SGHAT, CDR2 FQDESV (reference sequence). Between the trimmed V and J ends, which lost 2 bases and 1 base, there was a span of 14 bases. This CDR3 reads CASSLYRGATNTEAFF. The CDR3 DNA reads TGTGCCAGCAGCTTATATCGGGGGGCGACGAACACTGAAGCTTTCTTT.

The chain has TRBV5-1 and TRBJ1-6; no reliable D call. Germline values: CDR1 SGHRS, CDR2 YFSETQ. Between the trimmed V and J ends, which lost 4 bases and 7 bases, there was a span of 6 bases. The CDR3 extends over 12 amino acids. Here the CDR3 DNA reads TGCGCCAGCAGCGCGGGGAATTCACCCCTCCACTTT. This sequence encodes CASSAGNSPLHF.

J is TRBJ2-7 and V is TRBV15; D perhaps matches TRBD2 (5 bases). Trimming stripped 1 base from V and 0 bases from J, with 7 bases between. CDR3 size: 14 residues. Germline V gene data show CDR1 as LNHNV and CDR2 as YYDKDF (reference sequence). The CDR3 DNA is TGTGCCACCAGCAGAGCGGGAAGCTCCTACGAGCAGTACTTC. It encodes CATSRAGSSYEQYF.

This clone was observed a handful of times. The CDR3 sequence: CASSPGTGVYEQYF. The CDR3 nucleotides read TGTGCCAGCTCACCCGGGACAGGAGTCTACGAGCAGTACTTC. V gene TRBV18 combines with J gene TRBJ2-7, with 8 bases aligning to TRBD1. The trim removed 3 bases at V and 3 bases at J, leaving 4 bases unmatched. Germline-derived CDR1 and CDR2 are KGHSH and LQKENI. The CDR3 is 14 amino acids.

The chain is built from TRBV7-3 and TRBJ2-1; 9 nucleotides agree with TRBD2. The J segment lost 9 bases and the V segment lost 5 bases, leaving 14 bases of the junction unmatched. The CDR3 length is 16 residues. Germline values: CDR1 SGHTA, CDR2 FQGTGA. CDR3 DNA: TGTGCCAGCAGCGACGAGTTTGGCGGGAGGGCGCGTGAGCAGTTCTTC. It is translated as CASSDEFGGRAREQFF.

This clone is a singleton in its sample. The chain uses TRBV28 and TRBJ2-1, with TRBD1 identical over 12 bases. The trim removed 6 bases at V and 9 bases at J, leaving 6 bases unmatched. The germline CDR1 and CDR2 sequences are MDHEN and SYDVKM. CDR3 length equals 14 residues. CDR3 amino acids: CASSPGQGAGEQFF. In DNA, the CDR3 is TGTGCCAGCAGCCCGGGACAGGGGGCTGGTGAGCAGTTCTTC.

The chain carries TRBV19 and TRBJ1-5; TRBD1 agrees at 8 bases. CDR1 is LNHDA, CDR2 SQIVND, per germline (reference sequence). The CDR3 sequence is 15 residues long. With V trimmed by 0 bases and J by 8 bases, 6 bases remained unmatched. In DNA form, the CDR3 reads TGTGCCAGTAGTATAGAGACAGGGGTATACGAGCCCCAGCATTTT. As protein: CASSIETGVYEPQHF.

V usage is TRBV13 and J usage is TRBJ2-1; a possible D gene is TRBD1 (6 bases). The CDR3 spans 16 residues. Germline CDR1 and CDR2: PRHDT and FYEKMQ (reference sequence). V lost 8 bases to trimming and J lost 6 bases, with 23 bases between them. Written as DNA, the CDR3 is TGTGCCAGCTCTCTAGGGGGTATCCACACCTTCAATGAGCAGTTCTTC. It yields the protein CASSLGGIHTFNEQFF.

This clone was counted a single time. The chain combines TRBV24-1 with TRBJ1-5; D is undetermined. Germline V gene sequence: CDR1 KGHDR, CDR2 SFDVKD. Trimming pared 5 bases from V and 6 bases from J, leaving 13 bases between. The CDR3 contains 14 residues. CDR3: CATSVGGHSQPQHF. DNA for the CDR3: TGTGCCACCAGTGTAGGAGGGCATAGTCAGCCCCAGCATTTT.

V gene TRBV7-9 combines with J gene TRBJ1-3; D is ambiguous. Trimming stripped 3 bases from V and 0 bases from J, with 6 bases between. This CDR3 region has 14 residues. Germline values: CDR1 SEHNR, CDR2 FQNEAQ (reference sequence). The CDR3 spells CASSFYNSGNTIYF. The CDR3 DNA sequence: TGTGCCAGCAGCTTTTACAACTCTGGAAACACCATATATTTT. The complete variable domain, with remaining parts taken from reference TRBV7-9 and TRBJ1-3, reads DTGVSQNPRHKITKRGQNVTFRCDPISEHNRLYWYRQTLGQGPEFLTYFQNEAQLEKSRLLSDRFSAERPKGSFSTLEIQRTEQGDSAMYLCASSFYNSGNTIYFGEGSWLTVV.